The 8 T cell receptor beta chains below all came from one sample that was sequenced in a study of cytomegalovirus exposure and HLA in healthy donors. The PCR had 60 Vbeta and 13 Jbeta primers. Sequencing used immunoSEQ multiplex PCR; TCRdb keeps in-frame clones, though not all of them. The repertoire includes some 90,000 clones, more than 60% of them detected once, and 2.7% sits in the top ten. The sample taken for sequencing was PBMCs. The receptors come from a man aged 25 to 45 in good health and CMV-seronegative.

V gene TRBV29-1 combines with J gene TRBJ1-4, with D perhaps TRBD1 (6 bases). From germline, CDR1 is SQVTM and CDR2 ANQGSEA. The CDR3 has 13 amino acids. Trimming took off 6 bases at V and 2 bases at J, with 10 bases between the two ends. CDR3 nucleotides: TGCAGCGTGGATAGGGGGACTAATGAAAAACTGTTTTTT. Protein: CSVDRGTNEKLFF.

The V call is TRBV19, the J call TRBJ1-1; TRBD1 agrees at 8 bases. The trim removed 5 bases at V and 5 bases at J, leaving 13 bases unmatched. This CDR3 is 16 amino acids long. Germline values: CDR1 LNHDA, CDR2 SQIVND (reference sequence). This CDR3 reads CASSPQGAGGKTEAFF. CDR3 coding DNA: TGTGCCAGTAGTCCCCAGGGGGCTGGCGGGAAAACTGAAGCTTTCTTT.

At least ten counts were recorded for this clone. This chain joins TRBV7-9 and TRBJ1-4, with 7 bases that match TRBD1. Unmatched junction bases numbered 10, after V lost 4 bases and J lost 8 bases. Germline V lookup: CDR1 SEHNR, CDR2 FQNEAQ (reference sequence). The CDR3 loop spans 15 amino acids. The CDR3 loop reads CASSSHQGGAEKLFF. The CDR3 region has the DNA TGTGCCAGCAGCTCCCACCAGGGGGGCGCGGAAAAACTGTTTTTT.

The chain carries TRBV5-1 and TRBJ2-2, with 11 positions matching TRBD2. The V gene's germline CDR1 is SGHRS and CDR2 YFSETQ. Trimming removed 2 bases from V and 5 bases from J; junction bases left unmatched: 2. The CDR3 is made up of 15 amino acids. This CDR3 reads CASSFGTSGTGELFF. Written as DNA, the CDR3 is TGCGCCAGCAGCTTTGGGACTAGCGGTACCGGGGAGCTGTTTTTT.

This rearrangement joins TRBV4-2 to TRBJ1-5, with TRBD1 matching 12 bases. The ends lost 6 bases at V and 5 bases at J; junction bases unmatched: 8. Germline assignment: CDR1 LGHNA and CDR2 YNFKEQ. CDR3 length: 16 residues. CDR3 region: CASRQGQGAMDQPQHF. The CDR3 DNA reads as TGTGCCAGCAGACAGGGACAGGGGGCAATGGATCAGCCCCAGCATTTT.

The CDR3 coding sequence is TGCAGCGTTGTTTCTGAAGGGGCGCAGTACTTC. Protein product: CSVVSEGAQYF. V and J are TRBV29-1 and TRBJ2-7; a possible D gene is TRBD1 (5 bases). CDR3 size: 11 residues. Germline loops: CDR1 SQVTM, CDR2 ANQGSEA. V lost 4 bases and J lost 9, with 13 bases in between.

This clone was seen more than once but under ten times. The rearrangement uses TRBV7-6 and TRBJ2-1; D not certain. This CDR3 spans 13 amino acids. Germline CDR1 reads SGHVS; CDR2 reads FNYEAQ. Trimming stripped 1 base from V and 5 bases from J, with 6 bases between. CDR3 sequence reads: CASSLGPNNEQFF. The DNA of the CDR3 is TGTGCCAGCAGCTTAGGGCCGAACAATGAGCAGTTCTTC.

The rearrangement uses TRBV6-6 and TRBJ2-1; possibly TRBD1 for D (5 bases). Trimming cost V 4 bases and J 5 bases, with 9 bases left between them. Germline CDR1 is MNHNY and CDR2 is SVGAGI (reference sequence). CDR3 size: 13 residues. The CDR3 DNA reads as TGTGCCAGCAGTTCAAGGGGAAACAATGAGCAGTTCTTC. Translation gives CASSSRGNNEQFF.